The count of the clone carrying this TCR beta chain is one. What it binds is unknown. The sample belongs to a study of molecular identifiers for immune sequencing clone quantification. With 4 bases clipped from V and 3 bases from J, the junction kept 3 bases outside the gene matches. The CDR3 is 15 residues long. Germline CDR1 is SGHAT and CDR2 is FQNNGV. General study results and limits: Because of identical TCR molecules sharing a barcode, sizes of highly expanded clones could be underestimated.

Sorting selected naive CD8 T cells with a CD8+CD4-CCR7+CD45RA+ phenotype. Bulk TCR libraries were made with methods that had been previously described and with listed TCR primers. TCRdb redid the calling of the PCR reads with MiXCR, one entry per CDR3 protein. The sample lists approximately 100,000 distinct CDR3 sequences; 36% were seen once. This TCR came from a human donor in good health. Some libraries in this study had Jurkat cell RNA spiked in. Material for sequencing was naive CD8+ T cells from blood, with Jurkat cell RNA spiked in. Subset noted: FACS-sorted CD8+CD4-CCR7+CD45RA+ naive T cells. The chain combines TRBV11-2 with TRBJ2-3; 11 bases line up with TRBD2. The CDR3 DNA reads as TGTGCCAGCAGCTCGGGGACTAGCGGAACAGATACGCAGTATTTT. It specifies CASSSGTSGTDTQYF.